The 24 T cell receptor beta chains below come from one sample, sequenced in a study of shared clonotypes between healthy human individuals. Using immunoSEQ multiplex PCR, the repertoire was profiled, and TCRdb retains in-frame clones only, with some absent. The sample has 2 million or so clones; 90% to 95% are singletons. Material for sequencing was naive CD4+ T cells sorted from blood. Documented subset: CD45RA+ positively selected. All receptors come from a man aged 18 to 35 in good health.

In nucleotides, the CDR3 is TGCGCCAGCGCCACCTTCGACATGTCACAAGAGACCCAGTACTTC. This encodes CASATFDMSQETQYF. The V call is TRBV5-1, the J call TRBJ2-5; no definite D call. Germline V gene lookup returns CDR1 SGHRS and CDR2 YFSETQ. Trimming removed 7 bases at V and 2 bases at J, with 18 bases between. The CDR3 runs to 15 residues.

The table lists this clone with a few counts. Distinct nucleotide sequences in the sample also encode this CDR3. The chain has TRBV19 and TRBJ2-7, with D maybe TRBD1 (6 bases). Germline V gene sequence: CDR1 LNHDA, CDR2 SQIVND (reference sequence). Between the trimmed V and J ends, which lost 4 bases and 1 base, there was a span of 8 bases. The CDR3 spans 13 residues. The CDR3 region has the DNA TGTGCCAGTAGTACCGGACAGTCCTACGAGCAGTACTTC. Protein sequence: CASSTGQSYEQYF.

In nucleotides, the CDR3 is TGCGCCAGCAGCTTGGCCCCTGACACCGGGGAGCTGTTTTTT. Protein sequence: CASSLAPDTGELFF. This rearrangement joins TRBV5-1 to TRBJ2-2; D is uncertain. V was pared by 0 bases and J by 3 bases, with 6 bases between. This CDR3 spans 14 amino acids. Germline CDR1 and CDR2: SGHRS and YFSETQ.

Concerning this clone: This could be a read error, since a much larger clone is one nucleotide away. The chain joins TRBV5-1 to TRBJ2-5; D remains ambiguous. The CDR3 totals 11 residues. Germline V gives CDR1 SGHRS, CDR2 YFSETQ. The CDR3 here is CASSTQETQHF. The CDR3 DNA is TGCGCCAGCAGCACCCAAGAGACCCAGCACTTC.

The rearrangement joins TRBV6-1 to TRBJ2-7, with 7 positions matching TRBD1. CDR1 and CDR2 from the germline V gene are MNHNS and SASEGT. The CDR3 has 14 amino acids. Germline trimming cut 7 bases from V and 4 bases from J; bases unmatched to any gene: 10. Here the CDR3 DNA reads TGTGCCAGCACCTATTCCGGGACAGAGTACGAGCAGTACTTC. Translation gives CASTYSGTEYEQYF.

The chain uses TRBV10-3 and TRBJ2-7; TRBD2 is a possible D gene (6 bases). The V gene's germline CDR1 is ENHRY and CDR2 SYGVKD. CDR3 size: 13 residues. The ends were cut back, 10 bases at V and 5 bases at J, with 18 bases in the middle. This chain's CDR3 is CATRGGWLDEQYF. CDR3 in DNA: TGTGCCACCAGAGGAGGGTGGTTGGACGAGCAGTACTTC.

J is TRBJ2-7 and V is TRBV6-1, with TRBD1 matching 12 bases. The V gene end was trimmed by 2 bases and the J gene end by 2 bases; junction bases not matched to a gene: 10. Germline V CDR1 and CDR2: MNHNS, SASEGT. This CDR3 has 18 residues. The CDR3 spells CASSEIAGQGAVTYEQYF. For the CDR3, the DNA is TGTGCCAGCAGTGAAATTGCGGGACAGGGGGCCGTCACCTACGAGCAGTACTTC.

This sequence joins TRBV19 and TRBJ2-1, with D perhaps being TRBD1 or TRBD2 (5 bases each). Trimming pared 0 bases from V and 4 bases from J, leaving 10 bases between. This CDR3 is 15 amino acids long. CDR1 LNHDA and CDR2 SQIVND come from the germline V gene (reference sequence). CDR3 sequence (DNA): TGTGCCAGTAGTATAGAGGGACCGACTTACAATGAGCAGTTCTTC. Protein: CASSIEGPTYNEQFF.

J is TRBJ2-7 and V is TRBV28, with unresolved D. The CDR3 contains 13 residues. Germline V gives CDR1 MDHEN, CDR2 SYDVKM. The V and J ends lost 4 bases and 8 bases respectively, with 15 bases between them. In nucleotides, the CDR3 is TGTGCCAGCAGTTCCCCAACCCTCGTAAAGCAGTACTTC. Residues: CASSSPTLVKQYF.

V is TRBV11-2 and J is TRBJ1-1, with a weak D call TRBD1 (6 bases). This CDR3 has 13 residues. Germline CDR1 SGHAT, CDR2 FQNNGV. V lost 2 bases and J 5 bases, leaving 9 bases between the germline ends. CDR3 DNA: TGTGCCAGCAGCTTAAGGGGGTTAACTGAAGCTTTCTTT. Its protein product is CASSLRGLTEAFF.

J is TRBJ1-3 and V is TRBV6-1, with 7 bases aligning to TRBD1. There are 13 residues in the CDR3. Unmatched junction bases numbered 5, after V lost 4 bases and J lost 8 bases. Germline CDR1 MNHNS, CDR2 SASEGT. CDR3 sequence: CASSGQGEYTIYF. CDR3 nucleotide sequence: TGTGCCAGCAGTGGGCAGGGGGAATACACCATATATTTT.

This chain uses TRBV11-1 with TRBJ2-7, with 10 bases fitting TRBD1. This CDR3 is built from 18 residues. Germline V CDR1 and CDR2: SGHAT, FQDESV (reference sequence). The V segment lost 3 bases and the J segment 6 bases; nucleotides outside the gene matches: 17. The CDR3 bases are TGTGCCAGCAGCTTGCAGTGGGCGAGCGGGACAGGGGTACGCGAGCAGTACTTC. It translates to CASSLQWASGTGVREQYF.

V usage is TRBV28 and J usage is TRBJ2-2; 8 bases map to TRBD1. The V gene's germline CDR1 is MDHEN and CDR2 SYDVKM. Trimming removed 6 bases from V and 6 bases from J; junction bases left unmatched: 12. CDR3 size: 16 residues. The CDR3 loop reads CASRAGGAIRSGELFF. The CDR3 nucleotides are TGTGCCAGCAGAGCAGGGGGCGCGATCCGGTCCGGGGAGCTGTTTTTT.

CDR3 sequence: CAISELRYEQYF. The CDR3 nucleotides are TGTGCCATCAGTGAGTTGAGGTACGAGCAGTACTTC. The chain carries TRBV10-3 and TRBJ2-7; D uncertain. In germline, CDR1 is ENHRY, CDR2 SYGVKD. This CDR3 contains 12 residues. V lost 1 base to trimming and J lost 4 bases, with 5 bases between them.

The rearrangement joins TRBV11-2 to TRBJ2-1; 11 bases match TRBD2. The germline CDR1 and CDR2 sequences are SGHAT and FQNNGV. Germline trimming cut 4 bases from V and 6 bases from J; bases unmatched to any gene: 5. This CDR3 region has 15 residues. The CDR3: CASSYRLAGSNEQFF. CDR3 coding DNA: TGTGCCAGCAGCTACCGACTAGCGGGAAGCAATGAGCAGTTCTTC.

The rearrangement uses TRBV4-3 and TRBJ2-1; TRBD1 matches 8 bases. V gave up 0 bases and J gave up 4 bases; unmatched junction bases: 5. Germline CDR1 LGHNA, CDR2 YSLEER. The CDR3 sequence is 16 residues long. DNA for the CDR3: TGCGCCAGCAGCCAAGATCTCGGACAGGGATACAATGAGCAGTTCTTC. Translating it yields CASSQDLGQGYNEQFF.

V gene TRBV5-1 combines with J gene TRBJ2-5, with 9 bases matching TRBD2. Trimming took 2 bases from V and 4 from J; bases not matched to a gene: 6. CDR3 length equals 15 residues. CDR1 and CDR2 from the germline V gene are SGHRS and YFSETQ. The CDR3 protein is CASSLPSGVRETQYF. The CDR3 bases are TGCGCCAGCAGCTTACCTAGCGGGGTTAGAGAGACCCAGTACTTC.

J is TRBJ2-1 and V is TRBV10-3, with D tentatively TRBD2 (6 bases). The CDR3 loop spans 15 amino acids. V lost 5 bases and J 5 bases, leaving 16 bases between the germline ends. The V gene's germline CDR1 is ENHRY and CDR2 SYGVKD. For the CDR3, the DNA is TGTGCCATCAGTACCGGGACTCACGACAACAATGAGCAGTTCTTC. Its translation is CAISTGTHDNNEQFF.

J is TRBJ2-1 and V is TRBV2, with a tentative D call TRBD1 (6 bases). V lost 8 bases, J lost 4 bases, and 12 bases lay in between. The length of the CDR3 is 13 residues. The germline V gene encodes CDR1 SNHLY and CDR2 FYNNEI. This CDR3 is CASYRDLYNEQFF. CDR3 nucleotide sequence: TGTGCCAGCTACAGGGACCTTTACAATGAGCAGTTCTTC.

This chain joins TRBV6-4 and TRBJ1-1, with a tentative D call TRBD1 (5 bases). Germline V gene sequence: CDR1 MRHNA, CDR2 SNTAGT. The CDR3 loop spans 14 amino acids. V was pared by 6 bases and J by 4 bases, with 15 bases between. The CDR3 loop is CASSKGLGSTEAFF. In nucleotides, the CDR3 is TGTGCCAGCAGCAAGGGACTTGGAAGCACTGAAGCTTTCTTT.

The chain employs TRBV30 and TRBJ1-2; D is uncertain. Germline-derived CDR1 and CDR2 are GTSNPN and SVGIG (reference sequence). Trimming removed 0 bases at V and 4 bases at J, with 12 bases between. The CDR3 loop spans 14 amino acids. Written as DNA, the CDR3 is TGTGCCTGGAGTGTACGGCAGTCAGCCTATGGCTACACCTTC. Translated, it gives CAWSVRQSAYGYTF.

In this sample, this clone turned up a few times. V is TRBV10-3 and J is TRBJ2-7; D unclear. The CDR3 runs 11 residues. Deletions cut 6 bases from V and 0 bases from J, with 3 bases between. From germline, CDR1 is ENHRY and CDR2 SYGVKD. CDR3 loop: CAIRTSYEQYF. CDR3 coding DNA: TGTGCCATCAGGACCTCCTACGAGCAGTACTTC.

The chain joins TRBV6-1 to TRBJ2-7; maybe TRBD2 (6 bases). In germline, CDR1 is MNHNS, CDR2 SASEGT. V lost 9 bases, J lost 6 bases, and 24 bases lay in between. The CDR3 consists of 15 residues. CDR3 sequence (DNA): TGTGCCAGTTGTAACATTTTGGTAGCGGTTCGCGAGCAGTACTTC. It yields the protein CASCNILVAVREQYF.

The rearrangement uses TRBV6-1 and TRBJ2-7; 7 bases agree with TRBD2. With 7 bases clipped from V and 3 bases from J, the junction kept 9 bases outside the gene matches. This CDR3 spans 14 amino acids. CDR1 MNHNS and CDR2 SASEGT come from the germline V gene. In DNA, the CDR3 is TGTGCCAGCACCCCGGGCAGGGAGGGCTACGAGCAGTACTTC. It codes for CASTPGREGYEQYF.